Sequencing of this T cell receptor beta chain was carried out in a study of long-term antiretroviral therapy in people with HIV. General study points: Clones showing expansion before ART dominated the repertoire at all time points. Following ART, diversity rose but still fell short of transplant donor controls.

All donors provided no fewer than one pre-ART and no fewer than two post-ART PBMC samples. Germline V gene data show CDR1 as SGHRS and CDR2 as YFSETQ. V lost 3 bases and J lost 0, with 27 bases in between. The CDR3 has 20 amino acids. It was version v3.0 of the immunoSEQ assay that was run at survey level. Per-sample TRB depth target: roughly 35,000-55,000 T-cell genomes. TCRdb's copy holds only in-frame clones and misses some; the assay was immunoSEQ multiplex PCR. Of tens of thousands of clones in the sample, roughly 90% were seen once. Details on this clone: The antigen is not known.

Sequenced material: unsorted PBMCs, taken 0.5 years after starting antiretroviral therapy. The chain couples TRBV5-1 to TRBJ1-2, with TRBD1 as a possible D gene (5 bases). The receptor's source is a woman aged 18-30 years with HIV. The DNA of the CDR3 is TGCGCCAGCAGCTCGGAGGGCGGACACTCGACATCCCAGACTAACTATGGCTACACCTTC. Translated: CASSSEGGHSTSQTNYGYTF.